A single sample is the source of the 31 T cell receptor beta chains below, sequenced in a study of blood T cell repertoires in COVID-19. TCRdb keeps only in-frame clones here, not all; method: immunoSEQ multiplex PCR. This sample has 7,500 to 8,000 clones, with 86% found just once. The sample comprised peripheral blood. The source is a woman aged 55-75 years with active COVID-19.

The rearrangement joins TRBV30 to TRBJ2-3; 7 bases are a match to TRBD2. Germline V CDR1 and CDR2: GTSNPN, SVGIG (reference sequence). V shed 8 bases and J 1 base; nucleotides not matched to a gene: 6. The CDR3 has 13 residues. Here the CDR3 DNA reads TGTGCCCGCGGACGGGGGGGCACAGATACGCAGTATTTT. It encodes CARGRGGTDTQYF. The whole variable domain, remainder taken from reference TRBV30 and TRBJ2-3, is SQTIHQWPATLVQPVGSPLSLECTVEGTSNPNLYWYRQAAGRGLQLLFYSVGIGQISSEVPQNLSASRPQDRQFILSSKKLLLSDSGFYLCARGRGGTDTQYFGPGTRLTVL.

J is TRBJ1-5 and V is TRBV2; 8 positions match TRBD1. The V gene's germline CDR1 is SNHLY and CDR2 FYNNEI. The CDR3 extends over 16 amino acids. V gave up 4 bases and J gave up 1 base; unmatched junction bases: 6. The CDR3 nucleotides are TGTGCCAGCAGTGCAGGGGGCGGCAGGAGCAATCAGCCCCAGCATTTT. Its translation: CASSAGGGRSNQPQHF.

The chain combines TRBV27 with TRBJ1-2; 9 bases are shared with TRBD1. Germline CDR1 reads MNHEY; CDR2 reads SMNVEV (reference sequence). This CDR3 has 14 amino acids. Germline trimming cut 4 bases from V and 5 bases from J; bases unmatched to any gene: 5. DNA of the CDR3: TGTGCCAGCAGTTGGGGACAGGGCGGGTATGGCTACACCTTC. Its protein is CASSWGQGGYGYTF.

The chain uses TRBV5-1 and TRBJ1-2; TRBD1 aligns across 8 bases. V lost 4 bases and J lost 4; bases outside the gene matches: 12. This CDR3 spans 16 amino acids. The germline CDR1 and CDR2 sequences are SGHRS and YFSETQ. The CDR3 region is CASSLREEQGGYGYTF. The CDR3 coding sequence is TGCGCCAGCAGCCTAAGGGAGGAACAGGGGGGCTATGGCTACACCTTC.

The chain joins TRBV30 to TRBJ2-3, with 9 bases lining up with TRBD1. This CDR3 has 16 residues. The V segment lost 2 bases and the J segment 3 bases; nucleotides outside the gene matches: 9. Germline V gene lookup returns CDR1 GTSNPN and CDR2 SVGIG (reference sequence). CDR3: CAWSSGQGKWTDTQYF. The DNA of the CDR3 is TGTGCCTGGAGTTCGGGACAGGGAAAGTGGACAGATACGCAGTATTTT.

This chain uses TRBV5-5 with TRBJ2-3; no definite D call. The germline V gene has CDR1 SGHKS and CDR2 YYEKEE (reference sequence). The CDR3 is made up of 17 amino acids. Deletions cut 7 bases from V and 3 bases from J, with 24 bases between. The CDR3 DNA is TGTGCCAGCCGGTTGGGCCCGAAGACAAAGGTGACAGATACGCAGTATTTT. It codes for CASRLGPKTKVTDTQYF.

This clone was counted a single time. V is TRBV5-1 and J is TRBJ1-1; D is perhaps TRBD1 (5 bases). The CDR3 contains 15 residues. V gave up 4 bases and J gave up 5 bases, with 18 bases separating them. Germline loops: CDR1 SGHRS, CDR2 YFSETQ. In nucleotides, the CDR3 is TGCGCCAGCAGCCTATCCTCGGCGGGGGTAACTGAAGCTTTCTTT. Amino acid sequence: CASSLSSAGVTEAFF.

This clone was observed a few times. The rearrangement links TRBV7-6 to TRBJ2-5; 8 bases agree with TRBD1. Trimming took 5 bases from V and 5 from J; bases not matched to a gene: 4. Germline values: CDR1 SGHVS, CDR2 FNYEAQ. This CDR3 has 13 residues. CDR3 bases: TGTGCCAGCAGCAGACAGGGGTGGGAGACCCAGTACTTC. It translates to CASSRQGWETQYF.

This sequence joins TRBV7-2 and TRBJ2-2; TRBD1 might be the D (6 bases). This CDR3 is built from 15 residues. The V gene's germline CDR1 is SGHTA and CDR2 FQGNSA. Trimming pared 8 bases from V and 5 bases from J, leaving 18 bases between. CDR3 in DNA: TGTGCCAGCGGCCTCTCCAGGGGTCGTACCGGGGAGCTGTTTTTT. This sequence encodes CASGLSRGRTGELFF.

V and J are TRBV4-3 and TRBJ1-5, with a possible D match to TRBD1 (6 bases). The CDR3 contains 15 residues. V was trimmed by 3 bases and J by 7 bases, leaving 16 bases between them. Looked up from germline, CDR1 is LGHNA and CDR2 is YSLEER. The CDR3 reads CASSQELQGSQPQHF. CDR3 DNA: TGCGCCAGCAGCCAGGAGTTACAGGGATCCCAGCCCCAGCATTTT.

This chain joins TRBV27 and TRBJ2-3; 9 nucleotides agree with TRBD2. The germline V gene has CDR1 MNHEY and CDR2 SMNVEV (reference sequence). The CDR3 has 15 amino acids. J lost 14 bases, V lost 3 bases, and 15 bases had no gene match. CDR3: CASSLAGGGLSHRYF. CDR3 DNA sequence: TGTGCCAGCAGTTTGGCGGGGGGGGGCTTAAGCCATCGGTATTTT.

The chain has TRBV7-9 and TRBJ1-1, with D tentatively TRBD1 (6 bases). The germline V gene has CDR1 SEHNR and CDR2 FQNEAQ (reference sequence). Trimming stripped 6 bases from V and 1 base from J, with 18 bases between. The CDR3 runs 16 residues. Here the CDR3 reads CASRQTTGIQNTEAFF. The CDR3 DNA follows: TGTGCCAGCAGGCAGACGACAGGCATCCAGAACACTGAAGCTTTCTTT.

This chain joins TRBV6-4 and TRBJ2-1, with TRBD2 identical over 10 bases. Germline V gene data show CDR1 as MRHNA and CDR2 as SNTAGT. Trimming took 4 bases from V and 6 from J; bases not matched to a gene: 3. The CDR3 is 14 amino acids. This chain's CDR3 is CASSAASGGNEQFF. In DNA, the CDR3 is TGTGCCAGCAGTGCGGCTAGCGGGGGCAATGAGCAGTTCTTC.

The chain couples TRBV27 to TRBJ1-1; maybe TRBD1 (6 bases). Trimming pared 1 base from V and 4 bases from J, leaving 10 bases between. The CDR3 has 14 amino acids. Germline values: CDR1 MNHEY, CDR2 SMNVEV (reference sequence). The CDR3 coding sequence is TGTGCCAGCAGTTTATATCGGGGGGCCACTGAAGCTTTCTTT. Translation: CASSLYRGATEAFF.

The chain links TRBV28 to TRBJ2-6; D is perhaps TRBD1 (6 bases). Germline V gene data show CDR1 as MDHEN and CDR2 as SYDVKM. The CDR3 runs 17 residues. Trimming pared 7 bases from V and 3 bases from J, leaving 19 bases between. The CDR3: CASNADRSGVGANVLTF. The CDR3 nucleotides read TGTGCCAGCAACGCCGACAGGTCAGGCGTTGGGGCCAACGTCCTGACTTTC.

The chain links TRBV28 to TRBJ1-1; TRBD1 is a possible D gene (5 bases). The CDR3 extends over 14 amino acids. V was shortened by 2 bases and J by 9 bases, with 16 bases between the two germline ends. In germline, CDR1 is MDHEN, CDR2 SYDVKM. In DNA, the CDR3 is TGTGCCAGCAGTTTAGGCGACAGCCACTTTAAAGCTTTCTTT. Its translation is CASSLGDSHFKAFF.

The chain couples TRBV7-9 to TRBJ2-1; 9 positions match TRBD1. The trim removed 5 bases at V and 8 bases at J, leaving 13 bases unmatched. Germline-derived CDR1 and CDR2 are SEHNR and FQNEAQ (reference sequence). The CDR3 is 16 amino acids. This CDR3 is CASSPASGTGYDEQFF. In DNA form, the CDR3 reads TGTGCCAGCAGCCCCGCCAGCGGGACAGGGTACGATGAGCAGTTCTTC.

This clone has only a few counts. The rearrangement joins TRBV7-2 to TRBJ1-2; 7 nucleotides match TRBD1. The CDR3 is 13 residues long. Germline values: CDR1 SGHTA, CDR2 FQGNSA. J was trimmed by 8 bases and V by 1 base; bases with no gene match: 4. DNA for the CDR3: TGTGCCAGCAGCTTAGGCAGGGGGAGCGGCTACACCTTC. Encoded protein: CASSLGRGSGYTF.

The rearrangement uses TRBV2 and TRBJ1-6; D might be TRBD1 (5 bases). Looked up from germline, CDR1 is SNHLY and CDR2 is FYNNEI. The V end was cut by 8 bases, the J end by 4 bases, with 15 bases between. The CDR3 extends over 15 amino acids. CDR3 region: CASYSDRGYNSPLHF. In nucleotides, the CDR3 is TGTGCCAGCTATTCGGACCGGGGGTATAATTCACCCCTCCACTTT.

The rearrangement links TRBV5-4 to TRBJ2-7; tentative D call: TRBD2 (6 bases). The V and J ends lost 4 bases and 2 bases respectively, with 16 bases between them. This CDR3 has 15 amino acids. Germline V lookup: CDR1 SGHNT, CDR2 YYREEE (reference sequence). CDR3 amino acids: CASSVGLGLAYEQYF. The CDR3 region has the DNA TGTGCCAGCAGCGTCGGATTGGGACTGGCCTACGAGCAGTACTTC.

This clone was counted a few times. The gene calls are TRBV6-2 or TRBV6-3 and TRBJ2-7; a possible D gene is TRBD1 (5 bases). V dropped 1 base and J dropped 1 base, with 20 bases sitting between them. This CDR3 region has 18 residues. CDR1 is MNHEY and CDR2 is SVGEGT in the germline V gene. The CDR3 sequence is CASSYFHDDSLPSYEQYF. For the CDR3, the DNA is TGTGCCAGCAGTTACTTCCACGACGACAGCCTTCCTTCCTACGAGCAGTACTTC.

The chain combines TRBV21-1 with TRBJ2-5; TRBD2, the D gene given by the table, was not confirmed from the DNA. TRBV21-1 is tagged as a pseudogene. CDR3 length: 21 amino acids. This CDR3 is CASSKGRTSGGYTAEGETQYF. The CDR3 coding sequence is TGTGCCAGCAGCAAAGGGAGGACTAGCGGGGGCTATACGGCGGAAGGGGAGACCCAGTACTTC.

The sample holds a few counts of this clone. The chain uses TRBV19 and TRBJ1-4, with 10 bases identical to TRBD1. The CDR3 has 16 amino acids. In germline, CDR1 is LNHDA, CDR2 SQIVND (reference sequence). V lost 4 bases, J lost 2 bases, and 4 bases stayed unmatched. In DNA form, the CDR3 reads TGTGCCAGTAGTACCGGACAGGGGGGTACTAATGAAAAACTGTTTTTT. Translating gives CASSTGQGGTNEKLFF.

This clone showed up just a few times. The CDR3 coding sequence is TGTGCCAGCAGCTATGCCACTAGCAGGAGCACCGGGGAGCTGTTTTTT. It translates to CASSYATSRSTGELFF. The chain combines TRBV7-9 with TRBJ2-2; D may be TRBD2 (6 bases). The ends were cut back, 4 bases at V and 4 bases at J, with 16 bases in the middle. Germline assignment: CDR1 SEHNR and CDR2 FQNEAQ (reference sequence). The CDR3 is made up of 16 amino acids.

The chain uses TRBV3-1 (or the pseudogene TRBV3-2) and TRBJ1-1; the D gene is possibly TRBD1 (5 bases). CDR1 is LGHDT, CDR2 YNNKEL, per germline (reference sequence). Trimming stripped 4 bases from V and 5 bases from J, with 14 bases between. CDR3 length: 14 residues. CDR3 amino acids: CASSRSSGGTEAFF. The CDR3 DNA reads TGTGCCAGCAGCCGATCCAGCGGGGGGACTGAAGCTTTCTTT.

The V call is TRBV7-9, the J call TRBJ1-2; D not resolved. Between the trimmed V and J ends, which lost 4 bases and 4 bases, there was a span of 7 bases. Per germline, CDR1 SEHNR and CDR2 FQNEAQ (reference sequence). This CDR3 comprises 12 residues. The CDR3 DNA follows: TGTGCCAGCAGCTACGAGGGCTATGGCTACACCTTC. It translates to CASSYEGYGYTF.

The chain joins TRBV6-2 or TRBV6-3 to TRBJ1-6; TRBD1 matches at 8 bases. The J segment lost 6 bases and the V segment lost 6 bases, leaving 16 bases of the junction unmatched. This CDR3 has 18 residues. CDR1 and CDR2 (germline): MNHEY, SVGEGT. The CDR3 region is CASSPMRTGSRSNSPLHF. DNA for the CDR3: TGTGCCAGCAGCCCCATGCGGACAGGGTCTCGCTCTAATTCACCCCTCCACTTT.

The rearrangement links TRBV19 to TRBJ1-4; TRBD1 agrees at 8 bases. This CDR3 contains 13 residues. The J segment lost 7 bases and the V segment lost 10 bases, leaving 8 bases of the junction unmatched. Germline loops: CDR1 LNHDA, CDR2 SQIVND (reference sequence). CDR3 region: CAIGQGEGEKLFF. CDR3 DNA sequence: TGTGCCATCGGACAGGGAGAAGGTGAAAAACTGTTTTTT.

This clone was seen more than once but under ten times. The CDR3 DNA sequence: TGTGCCAGCAGCTTTCAATTAGAGCCCTTCACAGATACGCAGTATTTT. It specifies CASSFQLEPFTDTQYF. The chain employs TRBV5-6 and TRBJ2-3; no definite D call. This CDR3 comprises 16 residues. Germline assignment: CDR1 SGHDT and CDR2 YYEEEE. Trimming took 2 bases from V and 2 from J, leaving 15 bases between them.

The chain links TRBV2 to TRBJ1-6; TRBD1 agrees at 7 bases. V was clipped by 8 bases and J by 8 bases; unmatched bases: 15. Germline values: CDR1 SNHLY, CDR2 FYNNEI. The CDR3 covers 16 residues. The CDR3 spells CASGTDRAGRDSPLHF. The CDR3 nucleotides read TGTGCCAGCGGGACAGACAGGGCTGGAAGGGATTCACCCCTCCACTTT. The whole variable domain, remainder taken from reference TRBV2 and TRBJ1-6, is EPEVTQTPSHQVTQMGQEVILRCVPISNHLYFYWYRQILGQKVEFLVSFYNNEISEKSEIFDDQFSVERPDGSNFTLKIRSTKLEDSAMYFCASGTDRAGRDSPLHFGNGTRLTVT.

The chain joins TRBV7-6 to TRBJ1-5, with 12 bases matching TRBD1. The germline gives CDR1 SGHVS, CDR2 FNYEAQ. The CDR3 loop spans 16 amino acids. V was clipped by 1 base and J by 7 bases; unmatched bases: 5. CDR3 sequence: CASSLGGTGGGQPQHF. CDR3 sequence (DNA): TGTGCCAGCAGCTTAGGTGGGACAGGGGGCGGACAGCCCCAGCATTTT.